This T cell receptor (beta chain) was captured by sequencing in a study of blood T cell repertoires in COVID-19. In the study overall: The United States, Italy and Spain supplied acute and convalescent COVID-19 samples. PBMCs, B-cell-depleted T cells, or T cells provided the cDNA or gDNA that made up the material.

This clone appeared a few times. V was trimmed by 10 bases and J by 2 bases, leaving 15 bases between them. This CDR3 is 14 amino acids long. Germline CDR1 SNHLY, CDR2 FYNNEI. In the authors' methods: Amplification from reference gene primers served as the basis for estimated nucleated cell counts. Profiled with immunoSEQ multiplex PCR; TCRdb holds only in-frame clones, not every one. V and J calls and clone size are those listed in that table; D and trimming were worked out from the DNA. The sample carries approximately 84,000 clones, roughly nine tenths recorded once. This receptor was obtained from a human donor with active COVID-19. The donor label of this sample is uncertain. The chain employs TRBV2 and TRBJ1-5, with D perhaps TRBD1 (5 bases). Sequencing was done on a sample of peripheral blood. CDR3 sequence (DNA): TGTGCCACCCGGGCTTCGGGGGGCAATCAGCCCCAGCATTTT. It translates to CATRASGGNQPQHF. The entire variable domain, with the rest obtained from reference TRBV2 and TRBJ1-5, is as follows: EPEVTQTPSHQVTQMGQEVILRCVPISNHLYFYWYRQILGQKVEFLVSFYNNEISEKSEIFDDQFSVERPDGSNFTLKIRSTKLEDSAMYFCATRASGGNQPQHFGDGTRLSIL.